This T cell receptor (beta chain) was recorded in a study of human T cells and chemical hapten exposure. This clonotype was counted many times. Time point defined: pre-sensitization, week 0. Specified treatment: therapeutic diphenylcyclopropenone sensitization with weekly scalp DPC. CDR1 is SEHNR, CDR2 FQNEAQ, per germline (reference sequence). V shed 4 bases, J shed 8 bases, and the junction held 23 bases outside the gene matches. CDR3 length: 20 residues. TCRdb fed the RACE reads into MiXCR, producing one record per CDR3 protein. This table holds some 400,000 distinct CDR3 sequences, 4.5% to 5.5% found once.

The sequences come from whole blood, collected in connection with sensitization to the hapten diphenylcyclopropenone (DPC). This receptor was identified in a woman aged 50 to 60 with alopecia areata. Some clones in this sample may be carry-over from other donors' samples. The rearrangement links TRBV7-9 to TRBJ1-4, with TRBD1 matching 9 bases. CDR3 protein: CASSWGVVRTGEAGREKLFF. CDR3 nucleotide sequence: TGTGCCAGCAGCTGGGGCGTGGTCCGGACAGGGGAAGCAGGAAGGGAAAAACTGTTTTTT.